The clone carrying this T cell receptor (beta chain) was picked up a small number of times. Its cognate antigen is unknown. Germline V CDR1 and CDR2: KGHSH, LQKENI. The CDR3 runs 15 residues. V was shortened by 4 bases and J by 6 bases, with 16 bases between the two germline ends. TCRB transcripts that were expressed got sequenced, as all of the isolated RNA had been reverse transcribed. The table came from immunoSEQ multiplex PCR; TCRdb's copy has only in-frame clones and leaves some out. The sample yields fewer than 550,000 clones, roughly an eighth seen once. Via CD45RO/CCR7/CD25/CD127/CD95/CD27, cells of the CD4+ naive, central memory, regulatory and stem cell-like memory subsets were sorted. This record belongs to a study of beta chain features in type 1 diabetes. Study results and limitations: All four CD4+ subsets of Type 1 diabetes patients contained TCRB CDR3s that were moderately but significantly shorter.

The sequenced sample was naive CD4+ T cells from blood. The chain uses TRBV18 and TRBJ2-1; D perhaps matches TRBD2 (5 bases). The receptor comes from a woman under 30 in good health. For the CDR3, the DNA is TGTGCCAGCTCACTTGGAGGTCGCGTCGCCAATGAGCAGTTCTTC. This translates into CASSLGGRVANEQFF.